The next 4 T cell receptor beta chains were all read from a single sample in a study of PD-1 blockade in mismatch repair-deficient tumors. Some clones are missing from TCRdb's copy, which holds only in-frame ones; the method was immunoSEQ multiplex PCR. The table has some 84,000 clones, over 75% seen once; the top ten hold roughly 2.6%. The material was peripheral blood, obtained 12 weeks after starting pembrolizumab. The receptor set was obtained from an adult with mismatch repair-deficient cancer.

The chain's CDR3 is CASSVGTGTYNEQFF. DNA for the CDR3: TGTGCCAGCAGCGTAGGGACAGGAACCTACAATGAGCAGTTCTTC. The rearrangement links TRBV7-2 to TRBJ2-1; 8 nucleotides align to TRBD1. The J segment lost 2 bases and the V segment lost 5 bases, leaving 5 bases of the junction unmatched. CDR3 length equals 15 residues. Germline V CDR1 and CDR2: SGHTA, FQGNSA.

V and J are TRBV7-9 and TRBJ1-5; D perhaps matches TRBD1 (6 bases). Germline V CDR1 and CDR2: SEHNR, FQNEAQ (reference sequence). The V and J ends lost 5 bases and 1 base respectively, with 9 bases between them. The CDR3 is 14 amino acids. CDR3 sequence: CASSRQGSNQPQHF. The CDR3 DNA reads TGTGCCAGCAGCCGTCAGGGGAGCAATCAGCCCCAGCATTTT. The whole variable domain, remainder taken from reference TRBV7-9 and TRBJ1-5, is DTGVSQNPRHKITKRGQNVTFRCDPISEHNRLYWYRQTLGQGPEFLTYFQNEAQLEKSRLLSDRFSAERPKGSFSTLEIQRTEQGDSAMYLCASSRQGSNQPQHFGDGTRLSIL.

The chain combines TRBV27 with TRBJ2-7; maybe TRBD1 (5 bases). Deletions cut 5 bases from V and 6 bases from J, with 8 bases between. The CDR3 length is 11 residues. CDR1 and CDR2 (germline): MNHEY, SMNVEV (reference sequence). Written as DNA, the CDR3 is TGTGCCAGCAGTCTAAGGGGCGAGCAGTACTTC. It encodes CASSLRGEQYF.

The chain links TRBV6-5 to TRBJ2-7; 7 nucleotides match TRBD1. V was clipped by 6 bases and J by 3 bases; unmatched bases: 8. Germline CDR1 MNHEY, CDR2 SVGAGI. CDR3 length equals 14 residues. CDR3 sequence (DNA): TGTGCCAGCAGAACGACAGGGACGGGCTACGAGCAGTACTTC. Amino acid sequence: CASRTTGTGYEQYF.